The present T cell receptor (beta chain) was sequenced within a study of blood T cell repertoires in COVID-19. The germline CDR1 and CDR2 sequences are ENHRY and SYGVKD. Losses at the gene ends were 10 bases for V and 4 bases for J; bases not matched to a gene: 15. The CDR3 has 15 residues. Here immunoSEQ multiplex PCR was the method, and the copy in TCRdb shows in-frame clones only, minus some. Among about 220,000 clones listed, more than 80% were seen once. The gene calls are TRBV10-3 and TRBJ1-1; 7 bases align to TRBD1. The sample taken for sequencing was PBMCs or T cells enriched from blood (not recorded which). This clonotype was obtained from a woman in her late teens or twenties in a cohort exposed to, infected with or recovered from COVID-19 (not recorded which). The CDR3 nucleotides are TGTGCCAGCAGGGGGAAGGGGATGATCGTCACTGAAGCTTTCTTT. Its translation: CASRGKGMIVTEAFF.